In this sample, the clone carrying this T cell receptor (beta chain) turned up once. This sample stems from a study of blood T cell repertoires in COVID-19. Study summary: COVID-19 samples collected from the United States, Italy and Spain covered acute and convalescent phases.

In the source study's methods: Reference gene primer amplification gave estimated nucleated cell counts. The data were produced by immunoSEQ multiplex PCR, yet TCRdb's version contains in-frame clones alone and is incomplete. V, J and clone size reflect that table, while D and trimming were determined from the DNA. The sample includes roughly 100,000 clones, more than 75% of them seen just once. The CDR3 is 14 residues long. Germline lookup yields CDR1 KGHSH and CDR2 LQKENI. V lost 3 bases, J lost 4 bases, and 12 bases lay in between. Material: peripheral blood. The genes are TRBV18 and TRBJ1-2; D gene uncertain. The source of this sequence is a human donor in a cohort sampled during active COVID-19. The CDR3 reads CASSPVEGLYGYTF. The CDR3 DNA reads as TGTGCCAGCTCACCCGTGGAGGGTCTCTATGGCTACACCTTC.